One and the same sample provided the 3 T cell receptor beta chains below, sequenced in a study of Ad26.COV2.S vaccination and SARS-CoV-2 variants. Generated by immunoSEQ multiplex PCR, the TCRdb table keeps only in-frame clones and is missing some. The table includes under 550,000 clones, around 90% detected once. Treatment meaning: roughly 20 received Ad26.COV2.S at low or high dose, single or two shots; several received placebo; per-sample allocation not given. All samples were drawn on day 63, counting from the first vaccine or placebo injection. The specimen comprised peripheral blood, sampled in a trial of Ad26.COV2.S vaccine versus placebo. Receptors were obtained from a person aged 18-65 years who received the Ad26.COV2.S COVID-19 vaccine or a placebo.

The genes are TRBV3-1 (or the pseudogene TRBV3-2) and TRBJ2-2; perhaps TRBD2 as D (6 bases). The CDR3 has 16 residues. Germline-derived CDR1 and CDR2 are LGHDT and YNNKEL (reference sequence). Trimming cost V 3 bases and J 5 bases, with 16 bases left between them. The CDR3 DNA sequence: TGTGCCAGCAGCCATAGCCCGACTAGTCGGACCGGGGAGCTGTTTTTT. Translation: CASSHSPTSRTGELFF.

As to this clone: Within the sample, other DNA sequences also encode this same CDR3. V usage is TRBV5-5 and J usage is TRBJ2-7; D is unclear. CDR3 length: 12 residues. V was shortened by 0 bases and J by 2 bases, with 3 bases between the two germline ends. CDR1 and CDR2 from the germline V gene are SGHKS and YYEKEE (reference sequence). The CDR3 DNA is TGTGCCAGCAGCTTGGGAGCCTACGAGCAGTACTTC. As protein: CASSLGAYEQYF.

The chain recombines TRBV5-1 with TRBJ2-1, with 8 bases that match TRBD2. Germline lookup yields CDR1 SGHRS and CDR2 YFSETQ. V shed 0 bases, J shed 0 bases, and the junction held 8 bases outside the gene matches. The CDR3 runs 18 residues. CDR3 sequence: CASSLDITSGSSYNEQFF. In nucleotides, the CDR3 is TGCGCCAGCAGCTTGGATATCACTAGCGGAAGCTCCTACAATGAGCAGTTCTTC.